The 19 T cell receptor beta chains below all came from one sample that was sequenced in a study of cytomegalovirus exposure and HLA in healthy donors. The study ran its PCR with 60 Vbeta and 13 Jbeta primers. The method was immunoSEQ multiplex PCR; TCRdb's version includes in-frame clones alone and lacks a portion of them. The sample is made up of roughly 150,000 clones, and the top ten hold around 1.5% of it. The sequenced sample consisted of PBMCs. These receptors originate from a woman aged 50 to 60 in good health and CMV-seronegative.

As regards this clone: An end of the junction does not agree with germline; a read error may underlie this. Distinct nucleotide sequences in the sample also encode this CDR3. V gene TRBV5-1 combines with J gene TRBJ2-7, with D perhaps TRBD2 (5 bases). The germline CDR1 and CDR2 sequences are SGHRS and YFSETQ. The CDR3 sequence is 13 residues long. CDR3 DNA sequence: TGCGCCAGCAGCTTGGACCGGGAATACGAGCAATACTTC. It translates to CASSLDREYEQYF.

The rearrangement uses TRBV5-1 and TRBJ2-1; TRBD1 might be the D (6 bases). The germline V gene has CDR1 SGHRS and CDR2 YFSETQ. Trimming removed 1 base from V and 10 bases from J, with 18 bases in between. The CDR3 spans 15 residues. The DNA of the CDR3 is TGCGCCAGCAGCTTGCAGGGGAGAGGGGCCTACGAGCAGTTCTTC. It codes for CASSLQGRGAYEQFF.

The chain's CDR3 is CASSLLTAVIREAFF. The CDR3, as DNA: TGTGCCAGCAGCTTATTGACCGCGGTTATAAGGGAAGCTTTCTTT. The chain has TRBV11-3 and TRBJ1-1; no clear D gene. The CDR3 extends over 15 amino acids. The ends were cut back, 2 bases at V and 8 bases at J, with 18 bases in the middle. CDR1 SGHNT and CDR2 YENEEA come from the germline V gene.

The chain couples TRBV4-3 to TRBJ1-1; a possible D gene is TRBD1 (5 bases). The CDR3 is 14 amino acids. Per germline, CDR1 LGHNA and CDR2 YSLEER. Deletions cut 1 base from V and 4 bases from J, with 10 bases between. The CDR3 DNA reads as TGCGCCAGCAGCCAAGTTTCCGGGGGCACTGAAGCTTTCTTT. This encodes CASSQVSGGTEAFF.

The chain employs TRBV5-1 and TRBJ1-1; 8 bases are a match to TRBD1. There are 14 residues in the CDR3. In germline, CDR1 is SGHRS, CDR2 YFSETQ. Trimming removed 2 bases from V and 4 bases from J; junction bases left unmatched: 4. CDR3 in amino acids: CASSFGQGITEAFF. CDR3 coding DNA: TGCGCCAGCAGCTTTGGACAGGGAATCACTGAAGCTTTCTTT.

The chain links TRBV7-2 to TRBJ2-7; D is unclear. Deletions cut 0 bases from V and 3 bases from J, with 6 bases between. Looked up from germline, CDR1 is SGHTA and CDR2 is FQGNSA. The CDR3 has 13 residues. This CDR3 is CASSLARHYEQYF. In DNA form, the CDR3 reads TGTGCCAGCAGCTTAGCGAGGCACTACGAGCAGTACTTC.

This chain uses TRBV28 with TRBJ1-5, with TRBD1 matching over 8 bases. The CDR3 is made up of 14 amino acids. Per germline, CDR1 MDHEN and CDR2 SYDVKM. V shed 5 bases, J shed 1 base, and the junction held 1 base outside the gene matches. The CDR3 DNA reads as TGTGCCAGCAGTAGACAGGGGAGCAATCAGCCCCAGCATTTT. Amino acids: CASSRQGSNQPQHF.

The J gene is TRBJ1-2, the V gene TRBV4-1, with D maybe TRBD1 (5 bases). Germline CDR1 and CDR2: MGHRA and YSYEKL. The V end was cut by 1 base, the J end by 3 bases, with 6 bases between. The CDR3 has 13 residues. The CDR3 DNA reads as TGCGCCAGCAGCCAAGTACAGGACTATGGCTACACCTTC. Residues: CASSQVQDYGYTF.

In the case of this clone: This same CDR3 is encoded by further DNA sequences in the sample. The genes are TRBV20-1 and TRBJ2-7; D possibly corresponds to TRBD1 (6 bases). The V gene's germline CDR1 is DFQATT and CDR2 SNEGSKA (reference sequence). The ends were cut back, 4 bases at V and 3 bases at J, with 7 bases in the middle. The CDR3 is 11 amino acids. This chain's CDR3 is CSAIQGYEQYF. The CDR3 DNA reads as TGCAGTGCTATACAGGGCTACGAGCAGTACTTC.

Remarks on this clone: Different DNA sequences within this sample yield the same CDR3. The chain links TRBV2 to TRBJ1-4; D unresolved. This CDR3 region has 14 residues. From germline, CDR1 is SNHLY and CDR2 FYNNEI. The V end lost 10 bases, the J end lost 0 bases, and 12 bases lay between the germline ends. CDR3 DNA sequence: TGTGCCACCAGAACTCGAGCAACTAATGAAAAACTGTTTTTT. This encodes CATRTRATNEKLFF.

The chain employs TRBV5-5 and TRBJ1-4, with D hard to call. The CDR3 totals 13 residues. The germline V gene encodes CDR1 SGHKS and CDR2 YYEKEE (reference sequence). Trimming took 2 bases from V and 6 from J, leaving 8 bases between them. The CDR3 sequence: CASSFVGDEKLFF. The DNA of the CDR3 is TGTGCCAGCAGCTTCGTCGGGGATGAAAAACTGTTTTTT.

J is TRBJ1-1 and V is TRBV7-9; the match to TRBD1 covers 8 bases. Germline V gene data show CDR1 as SEHNR and CDR2 as FQNEAQ (reference sequence). CDR3 size: 13 residues. V lost 3 bases and J lost 5; bases outside the gene matches: 2. The CDR3 region has the DNA TGTGCCAGCAGCTTTGACAGGGGAACTGAAGCTTTCTTT. Amino acids: CASSFDRGTEAFF.

This rearrangement joins TRBV5-4 to TRBJ1-1; possible D gene TRBD1, 6 bases. Germline V gene lookup returns CDR1 SGHNT and CDR2 YYREEE (reference sequence). CDR3 length equals 15 residues. V lost 3 bases and J lost 1, with 13 bases in between. DNA of the CDR3: TGTGCCAGCAGCTCTAACAGGGCGGGGAACACTGAAGCTTTCTTT. It encodes CASSSNRAGNTEAFF.

V usage is TRBV2 and J usage is TRBJ1-2, with 8 positions matching TRBD1. V trimming: 2 bases; J trimming: 2 bases; junction bases outside the gene matches: 1. CDR1 SNHLY and CDR2 FYNNEI come from the germline V gene. The CDR3 runs 14 residues. The CDR3 loop is CASSERTGNYGYTF. CDR3 nucleotides: TGTGCCAGCAGTGAAAGGACAGGGAACTATGGCTACACCTTC.

The CDR3 DNA reads as TGCGCCAGCTCTACTAGCGGGGGGAACACCGGGGAGCTGTTTTTT. This encodes CASSTSGGNTGELFF. The genes are TRBV5-1 and TRBJ2-2; 11 bases fit TRBD2. The CDR3 has 15 residues. V shed 7 bases and J 1 base; nucleotides not matched to a gene: 3. The germline CDR1 and CDR2 sequences are SGHRS and YFSETQ.

CDR3 sequence reads: CASSSTGPNYGYTF. The CDR3 DNA reads TGCGCCAGCAGCTCGACGGGTCCTAACTATGGCTACACCTTC. The chain couples TRBV5-1 to TRBJ1-2, with D uncertain. Germline lookup yields CDR1 SGHRS and CDR2 YFSETQ. Trimming cost V 3 bases and J 0 bases, with 9 bases left between them. This CDR3 comprises 14 residues.

V usage is TRBV7-2 and J usage is TRBJ2-5, with 7 bases lining up with TRBD1. Germline V gene data show CDR1 as SGHTA and CDR2 as FQGNSA. The trim removed 5 bases at V and 4 bases at J, leaving 4 bases unmatched. This CDR3 comprises 13 residues. This CDR3 reads CASSIGTVETQYF. The CDR3 DNA reads as TGTGCCAGCAGCATAGGGACAGTAGAGACCCAGTACTTC.

This chain connects TRBV14 to TRBJ2-1; tentative D call: TRBD2 (5 bases). V was cut by 3 bases and J by 0 bases, with 9 bases left in between. CDR1 is SGHDN and CDR2 is FVKESK in the germline V gene. The CDR3 consists of 15 residues. DNA for the CDR3: TGTGCCAGCAGCCATGGTGGGAGCTCCTACAATGAGCAGTTCTTC. Its protein is CASSHGGSSYNEQFF. Based on the CDR3 plus reference TRBV14 and TRBJ2-1, the full variable domain is EAGVTQFPSHSVIEKGQTVTLRCDPISGHDNLYWYRRVMGKEIKFLLHFVKESKQDESGMPNNRFLAERTGGTYSTLKVQPAELEDSGVYFCASSHGGSSYNEQFFGPGTRLTVL.

The gene calls are TRBV5-6 and TRBJ2-1; TRBD1 matches at 9 bases. The CDR3 totals 16 residues. Unmatched junction bases numbered 7, after V lost 0 bases and J lost 6 bases. Germline CDR1 SGHDT, CDR2 YYEEEE. For the CDR3, the DNA is TGTGCCAGCAGCTTGGGAGGTGGGACAGGGCCCAATGAGCAGTTCTTC. Translating gives CASSLGGGTGPNEQFF.